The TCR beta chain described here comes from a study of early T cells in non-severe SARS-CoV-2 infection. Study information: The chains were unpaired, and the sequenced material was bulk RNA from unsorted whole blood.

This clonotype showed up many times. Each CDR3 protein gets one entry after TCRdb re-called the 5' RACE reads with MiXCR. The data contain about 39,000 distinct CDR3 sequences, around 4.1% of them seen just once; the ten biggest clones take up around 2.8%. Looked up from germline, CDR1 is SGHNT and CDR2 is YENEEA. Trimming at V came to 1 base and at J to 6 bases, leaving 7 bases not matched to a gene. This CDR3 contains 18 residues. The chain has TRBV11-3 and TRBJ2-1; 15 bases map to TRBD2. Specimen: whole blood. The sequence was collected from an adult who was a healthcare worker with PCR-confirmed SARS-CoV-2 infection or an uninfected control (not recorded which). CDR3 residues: CASSLARTSGRAVNEQFF. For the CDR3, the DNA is TGTGCCAGCAGCTTAGCCCGGACTAGCGGGAGGGCGGTCAATGAGCAGTTCTTC.